The next 21 T cell receptor beta chains were all read from a single sample in a study of blood T cell repertoires in COVID-19. Measured with immunoSEQ multiplex PCR; TCRdb has only the in-frame clones, and not every one. The table includes more than 200,000 clones, 70% to 90% detected once. What was sequenced was PBMCs or T cells enriched from blood (not recorded which). All receptors come from a middle-aged woman with acute COVID-19.

The rearrangement joins TRBV2 to TRBJ1-1, with D possibly TRBD1 on 5 matching bases. Germline CDR1 SNHLY, CDR2 FYNNEI. The V and J ends lost 7 bases and 1 base respectively, with 13 bases between them. The CDR3 is 14 amino acids. This CDR3 reads CASTGGRANTEAFF. The CDR3 DNA reads TGTGCCAGCACGGGGGGTCGGGCGAACACTGAAGCTTTCTTT.

The rearrangement joins TRBV29-1 to TRBJ1-1; D unresolved. V gave up 3 bases and J gave up 4 bases, with 12 bases separating them. CDR3 length equals 13 residues. Germline-derived CDR1 and CDR2 are SQVTM and ANQGSEA. The CDR3 loop is CSVERPEGTEAFF. CDR3 nucleotides: TGCAGCGTTGAGCGCCCAGAGGGCACTGAAGCTTTCTTT.

The chain has TRBV28 and TRBJ1-2; D remains unclear. Trimming pared 2 bases from V and 0 bases from J, leaving 7 bases between. This CDR3 comprises 14 residues. CDR1 and CDR2 from the germline V gene are MDHEN and SYDVKM. For the CDR3, the DNA is TGTGCCAGCAGTTTAGGGCAGGCTAACTATGGCTACACCTTC. It codes for CASSLGQANYGYTF.

This clone was seen a single time. CDR3 coding DNA: TGCGCCAGCAGCTTGGATGCAGGGGGATCCTACGAGCAGTACTTC. Residues: CASSLDAGGSYEQYF. The rearrangement joins TRBV5-1 to TRBJ2-7; 7 bases map to TRBD1. The junction had 4 bases not matched to a gene; V was cut back by 0 bases and J by 1 base. The CDR3 is made up of 15 amino acids. Germline CDR1 and CDR2: SGHRS and YFSETQ.

CDR3 DNA sequence: TGCGCCAGCAGCTCTAGCGGGAGGGCCTCTTTCGTTGATACGCAGTATTTT. Amino acid sequence: CASSSSGRASFVDTQYF. The chain has TRBV5-1 and TRBJ2-3; 12 bases align to TRBD2. There are 17 residues in the CDR3. V gave up 3 bases and J gave up 6 bases; unmatched junction bases: 11. In germline, CDR1 is SGHRS, CDR2 YFSETQ. Looking up the rest from reference TRBV5-1 and TRBJ2-3 gives the full variable domain: KAGVTQTPRYLIKTRGQQVTLSCSPISGHRSVSWYQQTPGQGLQFLFEYFSETQRNKGNFPGRFSGRQFSNSRSEMNVSTLELGDSALYLCASSSSGRASFVDTQYFGPGTRLTVL.

This clone has just a few counts. The rearrangement uses TRBV11-2 and TRBJ2-7; D perhaps matches TRBD1 (6 bases). Germline V CDR1 and CDR2: SGHAT, FQNNGV. Deletions cut 0 bases from V and 0 bases from J, with 12 bases between. The CDR3 is 16 amino acids. The CDR3 DNA reads as TGTGCCAGCAGCTTAGATCCGGACAGTTACTCCTACGAGCAGTACTTC. Amino acid sequence: CASSLDPDSYSYEQYF.

The CDR3 is CASSLRLAGELFQETQYF. DNA for the CDR3: TGTGCCAGCAGTTTACGGCTAGCGGGGGAGCTTTTCCAAGAGACCCAGTACTTC. The rearrangement links TRBV27 to TRBJ2-5, with 10 bases that match TRBD2. This CDR3 comprises 18 residues. V was pared by 2 bases and J by 1 base, with 10 bases of the junction left unmatched. From germline, CDR1 is MNHEY and CDR2 SMNVEV (reference sequence).

This chain links TRBV6-5 with TRBJ2-1; D is unclear. Germline CDR1 and CDR2: MNHEY and SVGAGI. The CDR3 length is 15 residues. The V gene lost 0 bases and the J gene lost 8 bases, with 14 bases spanning the gap. CDR3 DNA: TGTGCCAGCAGTTACTCCTGGCTAGTCAAGGATGAGCAGTTCTTC. This codes for CASSYSWLVKDEQFF.

The genes are TRBV5-5 and TRBJ1-4; 8 nucleotides line up with TRBD1. The CDR3 has 18 residues. Unmatched junction bases numbered 8, after V lost 0 bases and J lost 1 base. Germline V gene sequence: CDR1 SGHKS, CDR2 YYEKEE (reference sequence). The CDR3 sequence: CASSLVPGTGITNEKLFF. The CDR3 nucleotides are TGTGCCAGCAGCTTGGTCCCCGGGACAGGAATAACTAATGAAAAACTGTTTTTT.

This rearrangement joins TRBV11-2 to TRBJ2-5; TRBD1 matches 7 bases. The V and J ends lost 1 base and 2 bases, in that order; junction bases with no gene match: 4. CDR1 is SGHAT and CDR2 is FQNNGV in the germline V gene. The CDR3 is 15 amino acids. CDR3 sequence reads: CASSLVGGQQETQYF. The DNA for the CDR3 is TGTGCCAGCAGCTTAGTAGGGGGACAGCAAGAGACCCAGTACTTC.

The J gene is TRBJ1-1, the V gene TRBV10-3; D is perhaps TRBD1 (6 bases). Trimming stripped 8 bases from V and 4 bases from J, with 17 bases between. The germline gives CDR1 ENHRY, CDR2 SYGVKD. The CDR3 is 14 residues long. This CDR3 reads CAIWGGGAPTEAFF. The CDR3 DNA is TGTGCCATCTGGGGCGGGGGGGCGCCCACTGAAGCTTTCTTT.

The chain links TRBV21-1 to TRBJ1-2; TRBD1 is taken as the D call from the table, unchecked against the DNA. TRBV21-1 is a pseudogene segment. The CDR3 is made up of 15 amino acids. The CDR3: CASSKRRTGGDGYTF. The CDR3 DNA is TGTGCCAGCAGCAAAAGAAGGACAGGGGGCGATGGCTACACCTTC.

This clone was seen a single time. The rearrangement joins TRBV11-3 to TRBJ2-5; 7 bases map to TRBD1. CDR1 and CDR2 (germline): SGHNT, YENEEA. The CDR3 loop spans 14 amino acids. V trimming: 5 bases; J trimming: 5 bases; junction bases outside the gene matches: 8. The CDR3, as DNA: TGTGCCAGCAGCCCACAGGGGTTGCGGGAGACCCAGTACTTC. Translating gives CASSPQGLRETQYF. The whole variable domain, filled in from reference TRBV11-3 and TRBJ2-5, reads EAGVVQSPRYKIIEKKQPVAFWCNPISGHNTLYWYLQNLGQGPELLIRYENEEAVDDSQLPKDRFSAERLKGVDSTLKIQPAELGDSAVYLCASSPQGLRETQYFGPGTRLLVL.

This clone was seen only a few times. The V call is TRBV28, the J call TRBJ1-6, with D perhaps matching TRBD1 (5 bases). This CDR3 has 15 residues. The germline gives CDR1 MDHEN, CDR2 SYDVKM. Trimming removed 4 bases from V and 6 bases from J, with 13 bases in between. Here the CDR3 reads CASSWGKRINSPLHF. CDR3 DNA sequence: TGTGCCAGCAGTTGGGGCAAACGGATTAATTCACCCCTCCACTTT.

To note about this clone: Other DNA sequences in the sample encode the same CDR3. The J gene is TRBJ2-1, the V gene TRBV27; 13 bases line up with TRBD2. Per germline, CDR1 MNHEY and CDR2 SMNVEV (reference sequence). V was clipped by 5 bases and J by 4 bases; unmatched bases: 2. The CDR3 runs 15 residues. The CDR3 loop is CASSGTSGAYNEQFF. DNA for the CDR3: TGTGCCAGCAGTGGGACTAGCGGGGCATACAATGAGCAGTTCTTC.

V is TRBV10-3 and J is TRBJ1-1, with TRBD1 matching over 11 bases. V lost 6 bases, J lost 12 bases, and 15 bases stayed unmatched. Germline loops: CDR1 ENHRY, CDR2 SYGVKD. The CDR3 is 15 residues long. CDR3 region: CAISALVGTGGMSFF. CDR3 DNA sequence: TGTGCCATCAGCGCACTAGTCGGGACAGGGGGAATGTCTTTCTTT.

The V call is TRBV7-9, the J call TRBJ1-4; 7 nucleotides agree with TRBD1. Per germline, CDR1 SEHNR and CDR2 FQNEAQ (reference sequence). With 5 bases clipped from V and 11 bases from J, the junction kept 14 bases outside the gene matches. The CDR3 consists of 15 residues. Written as DNA, the CDR3 is TGTGCCAGCAGCCCCAGGGGGGCACCCGGAGAGAAACTGTTTTTT. Translated: CASSPRGAPGEKLFF.

The chain is built from TRBV15 and TRBJ2-5; D is uncertain. The CDR3 sequence is 12 residues long. The V gene lost 5 bases and the J gene lost 1 base, with 5 bases spanning the gap. The germline gives CDR1 LNHNV, CDR2 YYDKDF (reference sequence). The CDR3 DNA reads TGTGCCACCAGCCAGATCCAAGAGACCCAGTACTTC. Amino acid sequence: CATSQIQETQYF.

Only one count was recorded for this clone. The V gene is TRBV19, the J gene TRBJ2-2; 12 nucleotides line up with TRBD2. Germline-derived CDR1 and CDR2 are LNHDA and SQIVND (reference sequence). Trimming at V came to 7 bases and at J to 2 bases, leaving 5 bases not matched to a gene. The CDR3 has 16 residues. The DNA for the CDR3 is TGTGCCAGTACCCCGACTAGCGGGAGTAACACCGGGGAGCTGTTTTTT. Residues: CASTPTSGSNTGELFF.

The chain recombines TRBV3-1 (or the pseudogene TRBV3-2) with TRBJ1-5; TRBD1 aligns across 9 bases. Germline trimming cut 0 bases from V and 5 bases from J; bases unmatched to any gene: 11. Germline V gene lookup returns CDR1 LGHDT and CDR2 YNNKEL (reference sequence). CDR3 size: 18 residues. DNA for the CDR3: TGTGCCAGCAGCCAAGACCTGTTTTGGGGACAGGGAGATCAGCCCCAGCATTTT. Amino acids: CASSQDLFWGQGDQPQHF.

The genes are TRBV5-6 and TRBJ2-2, with 7 bases that match TRBD1. The CDR3 loop spans 14 amino acids. J lost 3 bases, V lost 7 bases, and 6 bases had no gene match. CDR1 is SGHDT, CDR2 YYEEEE, per germline. The CDR3 DNA sequence: TGTGCCAGCCGAGGACAGGTATACACCGGGGAGCTGTTTTTT. Translated: CASRGQVYTGELFF.